This paragraph reports one TCR beta chain. What it binds is not known. Germline assignment: CDR1 SEHNR and CDR2 FQNEAQ (reference sequence). Trimming stripped 5 bases from V and 8 bases from J, with 13 bases between. This CDR3 has 13 amino acids. These data belong to a study of cytomegalovirus exposure and HLA in healthy donors. Study-wide points: Reports described diagnosis of cytomegalovirus status by the classifier as highly specific and sensitive.

In the PCR, 60 Vbeta and 13 Jbeta primers were used. Generated by immunoSEQ multiplex PCR, the TCRdb table keeps only in-frame clones and is missing some. The sample has approximately 140,000 clones; 75% to 85% are singletons. The sample was PBMCs. The chain couples TRBV7-9 to TRBJ2-1; tentative D call: TRBD2 (6 bases). This TCR derives from a human donor in good health. CDR3 amino acids: CASSPPGGDEQFF. DNA of the CDR3: TGTGCCAGCAGCCCCCCAGGAGGGGATGAGCAGTTCTTC.